Listed here are 18 T cell receptor beta chains from one sample, sequenced in a study of shared clonotypes between healthy human individuals. TCRdb's copy holds only in-frame clones and misses some; the assay was immunoSEQ multiplex PCR. The sample contains some 2 million clones, roughly 94% of which appear only once. The sequenced sample was naive CD4+ T cells sorted from blood. Subset of the sample: CD45RA+ positively selected. The receptors shown here come from a man aged 18 to 29 in good health.

The V gene is TRBV5-1, the J gene TRBJ1-6; D is possibly TRBD1 (5 bases). The CDR3 is 14 residues long. The V end lost 5 bases, the J end lost 9 bases, and 15 bases lay between the germline ends. In germline, CDR1 is SGHRS, CDR2 YFSETQ. As DNA, the CDR3 is TGCGCCAGCAGGGGGGAGGCCTTAGCTTCACCCCTCCACTTT. It specifies CASRGEALASPLHF.

The rearrangement joins TRBV19 to TRBJ1-1; TRBD1 aligns across 7 bases. V shed 6 bases, J shed 3 bases, and the junction held 4 bases outside the gene matches. Germline values: CDR1 LNHDA, CDR2 SQIVND (reference sequence). The length of the CDR3 is 13 residues. This CDR3 is CASSKDRDTEAFF. Written as DNA, the CDR3 is TGTGCCAGTAGCAAAGACAGGGACACTGAAGCTTTCTTT.

The chain combines TRBV6-1 with TRBJ2-7; D uncertain. Germline-derived CDR1 and CDR2 are MNHNS and SASEGT. This CDR3 contains 12 residues. The ends were cut back, 1 base at V and 8 bases at J, with 9 bases in the middle. CDR3 amino acids: CASSEEVRQQYF. The CDR3, as DNA: TGTGCCAGCAGTGAAGAAGTCCGCCAGCAGTACTTC.

The chain links TRBV18 to TRBJ2-7, with 7 bases identical to TRBD2. Germline CDR1 is KGHSH and CDR2 is LQKENI. This CDR3 spans 15 amino acids. After removal of 5 bases from V and 2 bases from J, the junction contained 9 bases not matched to a gene. The CDR3 region is CASSASGGGPYEQYF. In DNA form, the CDR3 reads TGTGCCAGCTCAGCTAGCGGAGGAGGCCCCTACGAGCAGTACTTC.

CDR3 amino acids: CASMPGLNYEQYF. In DNA, the CDR3 is TGTGCCAGCATGCCAGGGCTCAACTACGAGCAGTACTTC. The J gene is TRBJ2-7, the V gene TRBV2; perhaps TRBD1 as D (5 bases). The CDR3 extends over 13 amino acids. The V and J ends lost 7 bases and 3 bases respectively, with 13 bases between them. Germline V gives CDR1 SNHLY, CDR2 FYNNEI.

The chain recombines TRBV28 with TRBJ1-6; D is ambiguous. The CDR3 runs to 19 residues. Deletions cut 6 bases from V and 8 bases from J, with 29 bases between. CDR1 is MDHEN, CDR2 SYDVKM, per germline. CDR3 sequence (DNA): TGTGCCAGCAGCCCACCCACCTCGGACTGGGGAATTCGGGATTCACCCCTCCACTTT. Translating gives CASSPPTSDWGIRDSPLHF.

The genes are TRBV5-1 and TRBJ2-1; a possible D gene is TRBD2 (6 bases). This CDR3 spans 14 amino acids. Germline CDR1 SGHRS, CDR2 YFSETQ. Trimming pared 4 bases from V and 5 bases from J, leaving 13 bases between. The CDR3 sequence: CASSPPGSHNEQFF. CDR3 DNA sequence: TGCGCCAGCAGCCCCCCCGGGAGTCACAATGAGCAGTTCTTC.

The chain carries TRBV18 and TRBJ2-4; D is unclear. V was clipped by 1 base and J by 1 base, with 14 bases between them. The V gene's germline CDR1 is KGHSH and CDR2 LQKENI. This CDR3 has 17 amino acids. The CDR3 loop reads CASSPQFHLGAKNIQYF. The CDR3 DNA sequence: TGTGCCAGCTCACCACAGTTTCACCTGGGGGCCAAAAACATTCAGTACTTC.

This clone was counted a single time. The V and J genes are TRBV5-6 and TRBJ1-4, with D maybe TRBD1 (5 bases). V was pared by 4 bases and J by 0 bases, with 13 bases between. CDR1 and CDR2 (germline): SGHDT, YYEEEE. The CDR3 runs to 16 residues. The CDR3 DNA reads as TGTGCCAGCAGCGCGCTAGCAGGGTCAACTAATGAAAAACTGTTTTTT. Translation: CASSALAGSTNEKLFF.

The chain has TRBV5-1 and TRBJ1-2; no clear D. The germline V gene encodes CDR1 SGHRS and CDR2 YFSETQ. The CDR3 sequence is 12 residues long. Trimming left V 4 bases short and J 2 bases short, with 6 bases between. CDR3 residues: CASSADNYGYTF. As DNA, the CDR3 is TGCGCCAGCAGCGCCGACAACTATGGCTACACCTTC.

V gene TRBV4-1 combines with J gene TRBJ1-6; D is uncertain. The CDR3 sequence is 15 residues long. Germline CDR1 reads MGHRA; CDR2 reads YSYEKL. Between the trimmed V and J ends, which lost 1 base and 10 bases, there was a span of 14 bases. CDR3 region: CASSQGEGSWSPLHF. In DNA, the CDR3 is TGCGCCAGCAGCCAAGGGGAGGGTAGTTGGTCACCCCTCCACTTT.

This chain links TRBV4-1 with TRBJ1-1; 8 nucleotides agree with TRBD1. There are 13 residues in the CDR3. Unmatched junction bases numbered 4, after V lost 4 bases and J lost 6 bases. Germline V gives CDR1 MGHRA, CDR2 YSYEKL. This chain's CDR3 is CASSPGGRSEAFF. CDR3 DNA sequence: TGCGCCAGCAGCCCAGGGGGCCGGTCTGAAGCTTTCTTT.

The J gene is TRBJ2-5, the V gene TRBV5-1; tentative D call: TRBD2 (5 bases). Germline-derived CDR1 and CDR2 are SGHRS and YFSETQ. With 7 bases removed from V and 2 bases from J, the gap between germline ends came to 24 bases. This CDR3 spans 17 amino acids. This chain's CDR3 is CASRLGSTSWGQETQYF. The CDR3 region has the DNA TGCGCCAGCCGACTGGGTTCCACTAGTTGGGGTCAAGAGACCCAGTACTTC. Complete variable domain (other parts from reference TRBV5-1 and TRBJ2-5): KAGVTQTPRYLIKTRGQQVTLSCSPISGHRSVSWYQQTPGQGLQFLFEYFSETQRNKGNFPGRFSGRQFSNSRSEMNVSTLELGDSALYLCASRLGSTSWGQETQYFGPGTRLLVL.

The J gene is TRBJ2-3, the V gene TRBV25-1; D is undetermined. The V gene's germline CDR1 is MGHDK and CDR2 SYGVNS. Trimming shortened V by 4 bases and J by 4 bases, and 12 bases separated the two germline ends. The CDR3 consists of 14 residues. DNA for the CDR3: TGTGCCAGCAGTGTTCCAAAGGCCCCAGATACGCAGTATTTT. It encodes CASSVPKAPDTQYF.

V is TRBV30 and J is TRBJ2-5, with 11 bases identical to TRBD2. The germline CDR1 and CDR2 sequences are GTSNPN and SVGIG (reference sequence). The CDR3 length is 14 residues. V lost 3 bases, J lost 5 bases, and 5 bases stayed unmatched. CDR3 amino acids: CAWSRLAGLETQYF. The DNA of the CDR3 is TGTGCCTGGAGCCGACTAGCGGGGTTGGAGACCCAGTACTTC. Full variable domain (outside the CDR3, taken from reference TRBV30 and TRBJ2-5): SQTIHQWPATLVQPVGSPLSLECTVEGTSNPNLYWYRQAAGRGLQLLFYSVGIGQISSEVPQNLSASRPQDRQFILSSKKLLLSDSGFYLCAWSRLAGLETQYFGPGTRLLVL.

The chain combines TRBV10-2 with TRBJ2-6; 10 nucleotides align to TRBD1. The CDR3 is made up of 17 amino acids. J gave up 1 base and V 6 bases, and 6 bases lay outside the gene matches. Looked up from germline, CDR1 is WSHSY and CDR2 is SAAADI. The CDR3 DNA follows: TGCGCCAGCAGCGCCGGGACAGGGGTTTCTGGGGCCAACGTCCTGACTTTC. It codes for CASSAGTGVSGANVLTF.

This clone was seen just once. The chain joins TRBV5-1 to TRBJ2-7; D is possibly TRBD1 (6 bases). Trimming stripped 1 base from V and 6 bases from J, with 17 bases between. Per the germline V gene, CDR1 is SGHRS and CDR2 is YFSETQ. The CDR3 contains 15 residues. The CDR3 nucleotides read TGCGCCAGCAGCTTGAGACAGGCTTTGATGTTCGAGCAGTACTTC. Protein: CASSLRQALMFEQYF.

The DNA of the CDR3 is TGCGCCAGCAGCTTGCAACTCACGGTATCGAACACTGAAGCTTTCTTT. It is translated as CASSLQLTVSNTEAFF. The rearrangement joins TRBV5-1 to TRBJ1-1; no definite D call. V lost 1 base and J lost 1, with 14 bases in between. Germline values: CDR1 SGHRS, CDR2 YFSETQ. The CDR3 totals 16 residues.